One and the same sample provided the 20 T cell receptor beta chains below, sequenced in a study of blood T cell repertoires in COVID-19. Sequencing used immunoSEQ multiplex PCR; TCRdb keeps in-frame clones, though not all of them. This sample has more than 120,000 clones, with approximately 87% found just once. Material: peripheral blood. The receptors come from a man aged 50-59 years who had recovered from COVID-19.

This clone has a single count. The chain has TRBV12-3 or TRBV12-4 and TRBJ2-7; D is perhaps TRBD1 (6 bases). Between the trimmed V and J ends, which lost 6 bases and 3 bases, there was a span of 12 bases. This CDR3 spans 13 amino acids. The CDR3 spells CASRQGSIYEQYF. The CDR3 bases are TGTGCCAGCAGACAGGGTAGCATCTACGAGCAGTACTTC.

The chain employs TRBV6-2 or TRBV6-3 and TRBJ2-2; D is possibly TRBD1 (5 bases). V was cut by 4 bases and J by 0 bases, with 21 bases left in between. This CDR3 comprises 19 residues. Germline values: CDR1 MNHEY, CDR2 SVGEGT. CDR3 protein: CASSSPPDTSYTNTGELFF. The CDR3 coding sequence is TGTGCCAGCAGTTCTCCCCCGGACACATCCTATACGAACACCGGGGAGCTGTTTTTT.

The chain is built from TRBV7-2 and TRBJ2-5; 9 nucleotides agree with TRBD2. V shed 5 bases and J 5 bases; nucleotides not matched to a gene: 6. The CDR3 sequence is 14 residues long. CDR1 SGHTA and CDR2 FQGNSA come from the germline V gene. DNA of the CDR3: TGTGCCAGCAGCCCAAGGCGGGGGGGCGAGACCCAGTACTTC. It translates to CASSPRRGGETQYF. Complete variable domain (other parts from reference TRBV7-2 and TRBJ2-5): GAGVSQSPSNKVTEKGKDVELRCDPISGHTALYWYRQSLGQGLEFLIYFQGNSAPDKSGLPSDRFSAERTGGSVSTLTIQRTQQEDSAVYLCASSPRRGGETQYFGPGTRLLVL.

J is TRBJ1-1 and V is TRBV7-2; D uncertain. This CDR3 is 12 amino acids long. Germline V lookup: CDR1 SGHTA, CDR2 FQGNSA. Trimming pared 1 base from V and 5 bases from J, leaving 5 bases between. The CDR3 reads CASSLDVTEAFF. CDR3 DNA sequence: TGTGCCAGCAGCTTAGATGTAACTGAAGCTTTCTTT.

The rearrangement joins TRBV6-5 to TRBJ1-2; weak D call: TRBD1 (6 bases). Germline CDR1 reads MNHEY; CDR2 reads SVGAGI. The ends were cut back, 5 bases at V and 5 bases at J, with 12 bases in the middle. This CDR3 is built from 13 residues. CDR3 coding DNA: TGTGCCAGCAGTCCCCCCGGGACATATGGCTACACCTTC. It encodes CASSPPGTYGYTF.

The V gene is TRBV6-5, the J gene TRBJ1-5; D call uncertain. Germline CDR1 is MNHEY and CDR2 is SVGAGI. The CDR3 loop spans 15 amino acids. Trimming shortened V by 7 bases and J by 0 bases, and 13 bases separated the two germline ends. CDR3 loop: CASTAPRHSNQPQHF. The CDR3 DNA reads TGTGCCAGCACCGCCCCAAGACATAGCAATCAGCCCCAGCATTTT.

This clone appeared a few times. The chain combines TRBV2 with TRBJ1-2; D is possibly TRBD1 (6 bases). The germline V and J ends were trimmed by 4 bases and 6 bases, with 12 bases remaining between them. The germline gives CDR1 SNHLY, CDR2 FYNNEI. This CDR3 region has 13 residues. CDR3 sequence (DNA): TGTGCCAGCAGTGCCCACAGGGAGAATGGCTACACCTTC. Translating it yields CASSAHRENGYTF.

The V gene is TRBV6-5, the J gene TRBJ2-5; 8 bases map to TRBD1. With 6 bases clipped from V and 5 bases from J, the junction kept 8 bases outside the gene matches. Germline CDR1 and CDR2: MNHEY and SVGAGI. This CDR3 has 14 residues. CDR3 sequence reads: CASRTGGRWETQYF. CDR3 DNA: TGTGCCAGCAGAACAGGGGGTAGGTGGGAGACCCAGTACTTC.

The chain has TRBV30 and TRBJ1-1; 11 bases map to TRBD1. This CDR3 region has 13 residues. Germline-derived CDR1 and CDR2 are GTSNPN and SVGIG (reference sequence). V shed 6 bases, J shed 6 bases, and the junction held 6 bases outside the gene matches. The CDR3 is CACPGQGVPEAFF. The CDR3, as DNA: TGTGCCTGCCCGGGACAGGGGGTCCCTGAAGCTTTCTTT.

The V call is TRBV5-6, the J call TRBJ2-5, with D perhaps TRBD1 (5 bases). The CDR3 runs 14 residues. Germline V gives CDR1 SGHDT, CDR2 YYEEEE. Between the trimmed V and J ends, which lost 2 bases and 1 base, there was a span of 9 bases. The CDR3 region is CASSLQAIQETQYF. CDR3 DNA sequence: TGTGCCAGCAGCTTACAGGCCATCCAAGAGACCCAGTACTTC.

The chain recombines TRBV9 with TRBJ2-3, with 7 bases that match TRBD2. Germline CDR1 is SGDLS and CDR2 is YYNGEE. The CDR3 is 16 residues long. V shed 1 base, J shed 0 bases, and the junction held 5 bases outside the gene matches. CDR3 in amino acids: CASSVFSGGSTDTQYF. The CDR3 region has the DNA TGTGCCAGCAGCGTATTTTCCGGGGGGAGCACAGATACGCAGTATTTT.

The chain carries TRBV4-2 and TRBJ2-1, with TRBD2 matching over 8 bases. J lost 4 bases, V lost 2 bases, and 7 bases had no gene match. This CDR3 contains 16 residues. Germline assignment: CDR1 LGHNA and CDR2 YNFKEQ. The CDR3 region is CASSQPLRGEYNEQFF. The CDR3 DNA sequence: TGTGCCAGCAGCCAACCTCTGCGGGGGGAGTACAATGAGCAGTTCTTC.

The CDR3 region has the DNA TGTGCCAGCAGCCAGGCGGACAGGGGGAGGGAGGGCTACACCTTC. Translated: CASSQADRGREGYTF. The chain joins TRBV7-8 to TRBJ1-2; 10 bases line up with TRBD1. The trim removed 5 bases at V and 8 bases at J, leaving 11 bases unmatched. This CDR3 comprises 15 residues. Germline CDR1 SGHVS, CDR2 FQNEAQ.

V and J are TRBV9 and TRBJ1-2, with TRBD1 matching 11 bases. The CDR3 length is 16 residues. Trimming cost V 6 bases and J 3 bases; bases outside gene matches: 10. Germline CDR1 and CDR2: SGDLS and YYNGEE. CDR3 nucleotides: TGTGCCAGCACCCGAACATGGACAGGGGGCTACTATGGCTACACCTTC. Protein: CASTRTWTGGYYGYTF.

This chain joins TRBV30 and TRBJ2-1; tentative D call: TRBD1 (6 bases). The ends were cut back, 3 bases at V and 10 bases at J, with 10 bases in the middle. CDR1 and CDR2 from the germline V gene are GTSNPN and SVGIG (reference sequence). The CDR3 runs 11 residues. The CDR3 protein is CAWRRGYEQFF. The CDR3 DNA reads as TGTGCCTGGAGAAGGGGGTACGAGCAGTTCTTC.

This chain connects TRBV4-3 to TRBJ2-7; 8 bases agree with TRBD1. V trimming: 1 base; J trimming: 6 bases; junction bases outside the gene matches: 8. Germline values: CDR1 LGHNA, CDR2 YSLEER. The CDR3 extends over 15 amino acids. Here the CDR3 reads CASSQVQGQVSEQYF. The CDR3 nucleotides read TGCGCCAGCAGCCAAGTCCAGGGACAGGTTTCCGAGCAGTACTTC.

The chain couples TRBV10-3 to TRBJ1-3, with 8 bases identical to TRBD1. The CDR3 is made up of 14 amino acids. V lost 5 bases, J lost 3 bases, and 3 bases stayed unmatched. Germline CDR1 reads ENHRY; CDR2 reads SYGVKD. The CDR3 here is CAISTTGVGNTIYF. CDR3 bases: TGTGCCATCAGTACGACAGGGGTTGGAAACACCATATATTTT.

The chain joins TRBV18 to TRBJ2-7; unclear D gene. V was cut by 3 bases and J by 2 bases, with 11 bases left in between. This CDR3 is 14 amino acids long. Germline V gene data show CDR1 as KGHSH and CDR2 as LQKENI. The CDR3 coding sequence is TGTGCCAGCTCACCCACCTCCAGGACCTACGAGCAGTACTTC. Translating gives CASSPTSRTYEQYF. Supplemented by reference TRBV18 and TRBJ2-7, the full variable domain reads NAGVMQNPRHLVRRRGQEARLRCSPMKGHSHVYWYRQLPEEGLKFMVYLQKENIIDESGMPKERFSAEFPKEGPSILRIQQVVRGDSAAYFCASSPTSRTYEQYFGPGTRLTVT.

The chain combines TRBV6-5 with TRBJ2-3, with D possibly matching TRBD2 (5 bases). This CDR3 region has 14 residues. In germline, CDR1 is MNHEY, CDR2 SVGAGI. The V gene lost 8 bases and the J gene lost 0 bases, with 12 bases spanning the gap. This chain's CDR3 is CASRPGTSTDTQYF. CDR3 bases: TGTGCCAGCCGGCCGGGAACTAGCACAGATACGCAGTATTTT.

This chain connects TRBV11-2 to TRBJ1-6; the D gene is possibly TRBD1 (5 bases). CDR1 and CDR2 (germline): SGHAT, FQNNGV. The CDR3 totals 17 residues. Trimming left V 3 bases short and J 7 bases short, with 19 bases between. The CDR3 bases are TGTGCCAGCAGCTTTAACCCCGGGACTGCGGGAAATTCACCCCTCCACTTT. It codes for CASSFNPGTAGNSPLHF.